The source of this T cell receptor (beta chain) is a study of control samples from healthy donors and cancer patients. The assay was immunoSEQ multiplex PCR, and TCRdb's table has in-frame clones only and misses some. This sample has approximately 140,000 clones, with 94% found just once. Germline loops: CDR1 SGHRS, CDR2 YFSETQ. The CDR3 sequence is 13 residues long. V was cut by 4 bases and J by 3 bases, with 10 bases left in between. Specimen: blood. This TCR was sampled from a man aged 35-49 years in good health. J is TRBJ1-2 and V is TRBV5-1; unclear D gene. As DNA, the CDR3 is TGCGCCAGCAGCCAGGACGGGGACTATGGCTACACCTTC. Translating it yields CASSQDGDYGYTF. Together with reference TRBV5-1 and TRBJ1-2, the CDR3 gives the full variable domain: KAGVTQTPRYLIKTRGQQVTLSCSPISGHRSVSWYQQTPGQGLQFLFEYFSETQRNKGNFPGRFSGRQFSNSRSEMNVSTLELGDSALYLCASSQDGDYGYTFGSGTRLTVV.